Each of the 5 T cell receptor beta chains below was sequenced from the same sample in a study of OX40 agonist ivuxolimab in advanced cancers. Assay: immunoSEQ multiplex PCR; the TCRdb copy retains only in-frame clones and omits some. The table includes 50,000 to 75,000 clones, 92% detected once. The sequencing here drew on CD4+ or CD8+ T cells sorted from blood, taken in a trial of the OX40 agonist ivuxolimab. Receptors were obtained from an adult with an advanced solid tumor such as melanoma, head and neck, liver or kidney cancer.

CDR3 protein: CASSETGKGYTF. The CDR3 nucleotides read TGTGCCAGCAGCGAGACAGGGAAAGGCTACACCTTC. The rearrangement uses TRBV9 and TRBJ1-2; TRBD1 agrees at 7 bases. Losses at the gene ends were 3 bases for V and 8 bases for J; bases not matched to a gene: 4. The CDR3 has 12 residues. Germline V CDR1 and CDR2: SGDLS, YYNGEE.

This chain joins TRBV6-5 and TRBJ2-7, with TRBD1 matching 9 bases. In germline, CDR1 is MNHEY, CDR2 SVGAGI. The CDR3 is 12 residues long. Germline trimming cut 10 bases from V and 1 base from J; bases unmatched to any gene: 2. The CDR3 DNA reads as TGTGCCACCGACAGGGGGTCCTACGAGCAGTACTTC. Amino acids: CATDRGSYEQYF.

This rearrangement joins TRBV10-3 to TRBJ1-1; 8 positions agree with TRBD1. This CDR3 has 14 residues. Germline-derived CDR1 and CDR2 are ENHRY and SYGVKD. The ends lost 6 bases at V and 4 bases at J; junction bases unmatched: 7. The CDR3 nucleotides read TGTGCCATCAGACGTGGACAGGGAGGCACTGAAGCTTTCTTT. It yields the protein CAIRRGQGGTEAFF.

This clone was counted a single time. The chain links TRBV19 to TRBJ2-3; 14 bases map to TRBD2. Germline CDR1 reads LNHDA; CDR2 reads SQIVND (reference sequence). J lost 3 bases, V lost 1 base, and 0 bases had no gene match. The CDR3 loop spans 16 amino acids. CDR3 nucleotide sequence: TGTGCCAGTAGTATAGGGACTAGCGGGGGGACAGATACGCAGTATTTT. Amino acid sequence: CASSIGTSGGTDTQYF.

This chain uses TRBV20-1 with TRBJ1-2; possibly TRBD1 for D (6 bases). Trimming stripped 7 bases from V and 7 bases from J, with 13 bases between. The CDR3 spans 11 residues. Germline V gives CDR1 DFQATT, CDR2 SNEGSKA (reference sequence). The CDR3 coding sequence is TGCAGTGTGGTAACAGGGACTGGCTACACCTTC. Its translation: CSVVTGTGYTF.